One sample yielded the 13 T cell receptor beta chains listed below, sequenced in a study of CD8 T cells in Susac syndrome. Random hexamers were used to reverse transcribe about 0.45 to 1 ug of RNA. TCRdb analysed the immunoSEQ multiplex PCR reads with MiXCR anew, one entry per CDR3 protein. The sample yields about 280,000 distinct CDR3 sequences, more than 75% seen once. Sequenced: CD8+ T cells from PBMCs. These receptors all come from a human donor with multiple sclerosis.

The gene calls are TRBV7-3 and TRBJ2-1; D is perhaps TRBD2 (5 bases). V lost 2 bases and J lost 3, with 11 bases in between. In germline, CDR1 is SGHTA, CDR2 FQGTGA. This CDR3 has 15 amino acids. The CDR3 DNA sequence: TGTGCCAGCAGCTTAGAAGCTAGCTTCTACAATGAGCAGTTCTTC. Amino acids: CASSLEASFYNEQFF.

The chain employs TRBV14 and TRBJ2-1, with D perhaps TRBD2 (6 bases). From germline, CDR1 is SGHDN and CDR2 FVKESK. The CDR3 has 18 residues. V was trimmed by 5 bases and J by 5 bases, leaving 25 bases between them. The CDR3 sequence is CASSEGTSGRTSNNEQFF. In DNA, the CDR3 is TGTGCCAGCAGCGAAGGAACAAGCGGGCGTACCTCAAACAATGAGCAGTTCTTC. Full variable domain (remainder filled in from reference TRBV14 and TRBJ2-1): EAGVTQFPSHSVIEKGQTVTLRCDPISGHDNLYWYRRVMGKEIKFLLHFVKESKQDESGMPNNRFLAERTGGTYSTLKVQPAELEDSGVYFCASSEGTSGRTSNNEQFFGPGTRLTVL.

The V gene is TRBV29-1, the J gene TRBJ1-2; D uncertain. Germline CDR1 reads SQVTM; CDR2 reads ANQGSEA. This CDR3 region has 13 residues. V dropped 6 bases and J dropped 2 bases, with 13 bases sitting between them. CDR3: CSVPTGTNYGYTF. As DNA, the CDR3 is TGCAGCGTGCCTACGGGAACAAACTATGGCTACACCTTC.

This sequence joins TRBV29-1 and TRBJ2-1, with D unresolved. The ends were cut back, 0 bases at V and 10 bases at J, with 10 bases in the middle. CDR3 length: 12 amino acids. Germline CDR1 is SQVTM and CDR2 is ANQGSEA. The CDR3 sequence: CSVEEGLLEQFF. The CDR3 nucleotides are TGCAGCGTTGAAGAAGGGCTTCTGGAGCAGTTCTTC.

The rearrangement joins TRBV29-1 to TRBJ2-3; 8 bases fit TRBD1. Germline V gene data show CDR1 as SQVTM and CDR2 as ANQGSEA. The CDR3 has 15 amino acids. The ends lost 0 bases at V and 1 base at J; junction bases unmatched: 3. CDR3 residues: CSVEETGARTDTQYF. The DNA of the CDR3 is TGCAGCGTTGAAGAGACAGGGGCTCGCACAGATACGCAGTATTTT.

This clonotype occurred a few times. The rearrangement links TRBV7-9 to TRBJ2-7; 7 bases map to TRBD2. Germline V CDR1 and CDR2: SEHNR, FQNEAQ (reference sequence). V lost 5 bases to trimming and J lost 3 bases; unmatched junction nucleotides: 10. The CDR3 loop spans 15 amino acids. This CDR3 is CASSPGGTKNYEQYF. In DNA form, the CDR3 reads TGTGCCAGCAGCCCCGGCGGGACTAAGAACTACGAGCAGTACTTC. Filled out from reference TRBV7-9 and TRBJ2-7, the complete variable domain reads DTGVSQNPRHKITKRGQNVTFRCDPISEHNRLYWYRQTLGQGPEFLTYFQNEAQLEKSRLLSDRFSAERPKGSFSTLEIQRTEQGDSAMYLCASSPGGTKNYEQYFGPGTRLTVT.

This chain links TRBV5-1 with TRBJ2-1, with TRBD2 matching over 8 bases. Germline lookup yields CDR1 SGHRS and CDR2 YFSETQ. The CDR3 totals 13 residues. V lost 4 bases to trimming and J lost 9 bases; unmatched junction nucleotides: 6. The CDR3 loop reads CASSTRTSTEQFF. CDR3 nucleotide sequence: TGCGCCAGCAGCACCCGGACTAGCACTGAGCAGTTCTTC. The variable domain in full, with the rest retrieved from reference TRBV5-1 and TRBJ2-1, is KAGVTQTPRYLIKTRGQQVTLSCSPISGHRSVSWYQQTPGQGLQFLFEYFSETQRNKGNFPGRFSGRQFSNSRSEMNVSTLELGDSALYLCASSTRTSTEQFFGPGTRLTVL.

This clonotype was recorded only once. V gene TRBV6-5 combines with J gene TRBJ2-7, with 7 bases matching TRBD2. Trimming removed 0 bases from V and 3 bases from J; junction bases left unmatched: 8. Germline-derived CDR1 and CDR2 are MNHEY and SVGAGI. CDR3 length equals 16 residues. CDR3 coding DNA: TGTGCCAGCAGTTACTCTCATGGGAGGGTCAGCTACGAGCAGTACTTC. This encodes CASSYSHGRVSYEQYF.

The genes are TRBV29-1 and TRBJ1-1, with D perhaps TRBD1 (5 bases). The CDR3 spans 14 residues. V dropped 3 bases and J dropped 1 base, with 12 bases sitting between them. Per germline, CDR1 SQVTM and CDR2 ANQGSEA. CDR3 residues: CSVDRDLRNTEAFF. The CDR3 DNA reads TGCAGCGTTGACCGGGACCTACGGAACACTGAAGCTTTCTTT.

The rearrangement joins TRBV20-1 to TRBJ2-7; 8 bases agree with TRBD2. Germline values: CDR1 DFQATT, CDR2 SNEGSKA (reference sequence). After removal of 3 bases from V and 2 bases from J, the junction contained 6 bases not matched to a gene. The CDR3 consists of 14 residues. As DNA, the CDR3 is TGCAGTGCTAGTACGACGGGAGGGACCTACGAGCAGTACTTC. Its translation: CSASTTGGTYEQYF.

The J gene is TRBJ2-1, the V gene TRBV20-1; 7 nucleotides agree with TRBD2. This CDR3 region has 15 residues. V lost 3 bases to trimming and J lost 5 bases; unmatched junction nucleotides: 10. Germline-derived CDR1 and CDR2 are DFQATT and SNEGSKA (reference sequence). The CDR3 region is CSASSRERPNNEQFF. For the CDR3, the DNA is TGCAGTGCTAGTTCGCGGGAGAGGCCGAACAATGAGCAGTTCTTC.

The V call is TRBV20-1, the J call TRBJ2-7, with a weak D call TRBD1 (6 bases). CDR1 is DFQATT and CDR2 is SNEGSKA in the germline V gene (reference sequence). CDR3 length: 15 residues. The ends were cut back, 0 bases at V and 7 bases at J, with 19 bases in the middle. The CDR3 reads CSARDPGGLGREQYF. For the CDR3, the DNA is TGCAGTGCTAGAGATCCTGGGGGCCTCGGTCGGGAGCAGTACTTC.

V usage is TRBV10-1 and J usage is TRBJ2-3, with 8 bases aligning to TRBD1. This CDR3 is 14 amino acids long. The V gene's germline CDR1 is WNHNN and CDR2 SYGVQD (reference sequence). V lost 5 bases, J lost 6 bases, and 7 bases stayed unmatched. The CDR3 nucleotides are TGCGCCAGCAGTACAGGGGGAGGTGGGGATACGCAGTATTTT. This gives the protein CASSTGGGGDTQYF.